This T cell receptor (beta chain) was found in a study of blood T cell repertoires in COVID-19. Study-level background: T cells, B-cell-depleted T cells, or PBMCs provided the cDNA or gDNA that served as material.

Under the authors' procedure: Using reference gene primer amplification, nucleated cell counts were estimated. Repertoires were generated with immunoSEQ multiplex PCR, while TCRdb's copy carries only in-frame clones and drops some. The D gene and trimming were derived from the DNA, and the V and J assignments and clone size from that table. The data hold fewer than 200,000 clones, with about 85% observed a single time. Germline CDR1 is SQVTM and CDR2 is ANQGSEA. The CDR3 spans 14 residues. V lost 7 bases to trimming and J lost 0 bases, with 14 bases between them. The chain couples TRBV29-1 to TRBJ2-3; D unclear. The source material was peripheral blood. This clonotype was obtained from a man in his fifties or sixties who had recovered from COVID-19. CDR3 protein: CSASRRTSTDTQYF. CDR3 sequence (DNA): TGCAGCGCCTCTAGGAGAACGAGCACAGATACGCAGTATTTT.